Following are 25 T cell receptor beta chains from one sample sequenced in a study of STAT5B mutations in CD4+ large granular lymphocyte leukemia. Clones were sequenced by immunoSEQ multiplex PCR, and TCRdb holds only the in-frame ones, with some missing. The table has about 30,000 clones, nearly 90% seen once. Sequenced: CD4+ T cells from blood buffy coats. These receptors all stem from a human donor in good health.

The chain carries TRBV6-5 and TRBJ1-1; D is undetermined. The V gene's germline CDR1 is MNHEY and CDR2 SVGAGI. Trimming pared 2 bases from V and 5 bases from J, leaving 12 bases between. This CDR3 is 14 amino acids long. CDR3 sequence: CASSYARSRTEAFF. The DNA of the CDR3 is TGTGCCAGCAGTTACGCTCGTAGCAGGACTGAAGCTTTCTTT.

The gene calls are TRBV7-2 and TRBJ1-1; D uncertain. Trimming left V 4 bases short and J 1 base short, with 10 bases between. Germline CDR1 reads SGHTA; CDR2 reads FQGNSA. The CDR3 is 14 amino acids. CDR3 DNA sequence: TGTGCCAGCAGCTCACGACCTGGGAACACTGAAGCTTTCTTT. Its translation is CASSSRPGNTEAFF.

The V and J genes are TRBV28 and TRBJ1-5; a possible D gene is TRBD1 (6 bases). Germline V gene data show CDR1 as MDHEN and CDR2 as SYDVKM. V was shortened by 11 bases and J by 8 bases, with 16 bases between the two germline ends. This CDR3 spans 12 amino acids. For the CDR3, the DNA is TGTGCCGTAGCGGGGGCCCCCGAGCCCCAGCATTTT. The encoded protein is CAVAGAPEPQHF.

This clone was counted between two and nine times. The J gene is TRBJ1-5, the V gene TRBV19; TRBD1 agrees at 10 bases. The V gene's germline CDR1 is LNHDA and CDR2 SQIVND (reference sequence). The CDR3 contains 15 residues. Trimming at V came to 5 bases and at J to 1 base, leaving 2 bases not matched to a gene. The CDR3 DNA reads TGTGCCAGTAGTCTGGGACAGGGGAGCAATCAGCCCCAGCATTTT. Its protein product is CASSLGQGSNQPQHF.

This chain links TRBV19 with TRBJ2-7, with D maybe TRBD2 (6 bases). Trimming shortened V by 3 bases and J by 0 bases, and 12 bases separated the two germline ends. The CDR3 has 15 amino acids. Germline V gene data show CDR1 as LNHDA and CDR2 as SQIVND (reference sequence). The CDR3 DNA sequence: TGTGCCAGTAGTATCATGGCGGGACCCTCCTACGAGCAGTACTTC. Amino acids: CASSIMAGPSYEQYF. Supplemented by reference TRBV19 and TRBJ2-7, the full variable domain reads DGGITQSPKYLFRKEGQNVTLSCEQNLNHDAMYWYRQDPGQGLRLIYYSQIVNDFQKGDIAEGYSVSREKKESFPLTVTSAQKNPTAFYLCASSIMAGPSYEQYFGPGTRLTVT.

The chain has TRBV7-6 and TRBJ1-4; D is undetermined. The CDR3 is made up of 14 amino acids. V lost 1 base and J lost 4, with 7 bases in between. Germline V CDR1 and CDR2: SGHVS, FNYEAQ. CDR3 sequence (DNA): TGTGCCAGCAGCTTAGGGCAACTTAATGAAAAACTGTTTTTT. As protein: CASSLGQLNEKLFF.

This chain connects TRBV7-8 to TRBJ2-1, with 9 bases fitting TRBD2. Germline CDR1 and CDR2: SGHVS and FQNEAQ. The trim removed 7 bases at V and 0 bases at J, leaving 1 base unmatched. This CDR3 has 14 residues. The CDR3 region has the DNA TGTGCCAGCAATAGCGGGAGCTCCTACAATGAGCAGTTCTTC. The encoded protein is CASNSGSSYNEQFF.

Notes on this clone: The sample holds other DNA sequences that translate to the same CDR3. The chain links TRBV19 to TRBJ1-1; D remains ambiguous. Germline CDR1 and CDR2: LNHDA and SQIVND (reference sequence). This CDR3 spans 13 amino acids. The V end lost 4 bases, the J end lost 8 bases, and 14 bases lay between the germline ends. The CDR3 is CASSNSGLAEAFF. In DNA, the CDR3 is TGTGCCAGTAGTAATTCGGGGTTGGCGGAAGCTTTCTTT. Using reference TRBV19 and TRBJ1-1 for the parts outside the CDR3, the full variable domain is DGGITQSPKYLFRKEGQNVTLSCEQNLNHDAMYWYRQDPGQGLRLIYYSQIVNDFQKGDIAEGYSVSREKKESFPLTVTSAQKNPTAFYLCASSNSGLAEAFFGQGTRLTVV.

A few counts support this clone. CDR3 loop: CASSQDQDRGSTEAFF. Written as DNA, the CDR3 is TGTGCCAGCAGCCAAGACCAGGACAGGGGGAGCACTGAAGCTTTCTTT. The chain employs TRBV4-2 and TRBJ1-1; TRBD1 aligns across 10 bases. V trimming: 0 bases; J trimming: 4 bases; junction bases outside the gene matches: 5. From germline, CDR1 is LGHNA and CDR2 YNFKEQ. The CDR3 totals 16 residues.

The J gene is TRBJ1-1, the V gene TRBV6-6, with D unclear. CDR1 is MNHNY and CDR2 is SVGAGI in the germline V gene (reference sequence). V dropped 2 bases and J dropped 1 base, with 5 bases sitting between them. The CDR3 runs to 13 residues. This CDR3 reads CASSYPQNTEAFF. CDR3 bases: TGTGCCAGCAGTTACCCCCAGAACACTGAAGCTTTCTTT.

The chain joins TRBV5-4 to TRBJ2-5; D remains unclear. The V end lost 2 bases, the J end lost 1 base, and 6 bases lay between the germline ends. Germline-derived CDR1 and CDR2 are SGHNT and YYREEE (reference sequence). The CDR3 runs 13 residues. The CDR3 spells CASSFYLQETQYF. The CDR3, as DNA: TGTGCCAGCAGCTTTTACCTCCAAGAGACCCAGTACTTC.

The CDR3 nucleotides are TGTGCCAGCGAAAGGGTAGGGGGACAGCATAACTATGGCTACACCTTC. It codes for CASERVGGQHNYGYTF. The chain combines TRBV5-6 with TRBJ1-2; 7 bases align to TRBD1. There are 16 residues in the CDR3. J lost 1 base, V lost 7 bases, and 13 bases had no gene match. Germline-derived CDR1 and CDR2 are SGHDT and YYEEEE.

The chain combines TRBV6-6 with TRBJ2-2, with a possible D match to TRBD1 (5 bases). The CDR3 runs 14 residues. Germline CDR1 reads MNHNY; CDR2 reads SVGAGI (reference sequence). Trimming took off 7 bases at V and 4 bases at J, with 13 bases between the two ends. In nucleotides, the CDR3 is TGTGCCAGCACCACCGGACACGCCACCGGGGAGCTGTTTTTT. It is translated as CASTTGHATGELFF.

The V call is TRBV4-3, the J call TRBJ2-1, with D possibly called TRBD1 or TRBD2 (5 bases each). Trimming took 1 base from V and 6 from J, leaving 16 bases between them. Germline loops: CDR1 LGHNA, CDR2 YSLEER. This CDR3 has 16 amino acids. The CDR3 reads CASSQVDGGVGNEQFF. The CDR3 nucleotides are TGCGCCAGCAGCCAAGTGGATGGGGGAGTGGGCAATGAGCAGTTCTTC.

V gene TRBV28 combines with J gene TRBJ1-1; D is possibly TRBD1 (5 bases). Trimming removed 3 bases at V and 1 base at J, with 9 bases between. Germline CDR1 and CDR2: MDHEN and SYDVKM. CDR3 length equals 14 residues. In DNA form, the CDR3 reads TGTGCCAGCAGTTTCGGGGCTGGGAACACTGAAGCTTTCTTT. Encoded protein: CASSFGAGNTEAFF. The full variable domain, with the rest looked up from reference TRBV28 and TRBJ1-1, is DVKVTQSSRYLVKRTGEKVFLECVQDMDHENMFWYRQDPGLGLRLIYFSYDVKMKEKGDIPEGYSVSREKKERFSLILESASTNQTSMYLCASSFGAGNTEAFFGQGTRLTVV.

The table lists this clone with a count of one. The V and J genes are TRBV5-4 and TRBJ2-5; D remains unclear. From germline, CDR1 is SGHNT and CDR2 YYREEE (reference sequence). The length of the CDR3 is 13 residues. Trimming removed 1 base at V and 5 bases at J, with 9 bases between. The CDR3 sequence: CASSLKGAETQYF. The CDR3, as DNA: TGTGCCAGCAGCTTGAAGGGTGCGGAGACCCAGTACTTC.

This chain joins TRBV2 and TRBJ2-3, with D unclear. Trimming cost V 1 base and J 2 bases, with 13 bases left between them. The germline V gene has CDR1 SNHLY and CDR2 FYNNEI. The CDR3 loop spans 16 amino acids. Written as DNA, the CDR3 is TGTGCCAGCAGTGAAGGAGGACCCGTTCCCACAGATACGCAGTATTTT. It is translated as CASSEGGPVPTDTQYF.

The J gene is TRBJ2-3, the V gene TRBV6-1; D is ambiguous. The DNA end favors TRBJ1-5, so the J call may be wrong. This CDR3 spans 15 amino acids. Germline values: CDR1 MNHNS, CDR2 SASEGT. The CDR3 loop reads CASSARVASTDTQHF. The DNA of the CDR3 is TGTGCCAGCAGTGCAAGGGTTGCTAGCACAGATACGCAGCATTTT.

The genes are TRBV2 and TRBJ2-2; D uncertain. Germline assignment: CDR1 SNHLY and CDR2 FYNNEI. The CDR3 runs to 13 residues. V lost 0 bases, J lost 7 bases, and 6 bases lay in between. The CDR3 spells CASSEAPNGELFF. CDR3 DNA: TGTGCCAGCAGTGAAGCTCCGAACGGGGAGCTGTTTTTT.

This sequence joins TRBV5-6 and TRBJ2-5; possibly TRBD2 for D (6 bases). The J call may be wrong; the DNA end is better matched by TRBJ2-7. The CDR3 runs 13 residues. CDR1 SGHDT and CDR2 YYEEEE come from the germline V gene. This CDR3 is CASSPGLHYEQYF. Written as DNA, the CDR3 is TGTGCCAGCAGCCCGGGACTCCACTACGAGCAGTACTTC.

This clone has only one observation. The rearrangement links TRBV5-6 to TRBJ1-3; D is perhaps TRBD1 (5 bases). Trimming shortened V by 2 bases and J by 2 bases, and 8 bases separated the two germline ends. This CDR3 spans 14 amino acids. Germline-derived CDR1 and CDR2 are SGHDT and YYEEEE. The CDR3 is CASSLGGAGNTIYF. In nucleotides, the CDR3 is TGTGCCAGCAGCTTAGGAGGGGCTGGAAACACCATATATTTT. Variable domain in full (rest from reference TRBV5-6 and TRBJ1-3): DAGVTQSPTHLIKTRGQQVTLRCSPKSGHDTVSWYQQALGQGPQFIFQYYEEEERQRGNFPDRFSGHQFPNYSSELNVNALLLGDSALYLCASSLGGAGNTIYFGEGSWLTVV.

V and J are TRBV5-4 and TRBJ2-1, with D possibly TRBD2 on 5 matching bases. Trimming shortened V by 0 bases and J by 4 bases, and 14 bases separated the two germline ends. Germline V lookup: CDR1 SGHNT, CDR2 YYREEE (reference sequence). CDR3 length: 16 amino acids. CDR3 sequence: CASSLEGRGSYNEQFF. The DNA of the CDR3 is TGTGCCAGCAGCTTGGAAGGGAGAGGATCGTACAATGAGCAGTTCTTC.

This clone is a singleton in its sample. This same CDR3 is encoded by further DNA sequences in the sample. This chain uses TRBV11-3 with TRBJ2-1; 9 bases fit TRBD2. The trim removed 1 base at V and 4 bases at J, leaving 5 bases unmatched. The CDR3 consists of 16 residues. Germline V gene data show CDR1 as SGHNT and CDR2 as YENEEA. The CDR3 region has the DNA TGTGCCAGCAGCTTAGGTGGTAGCGGGGGATACAATGAGCAGTTCTTC. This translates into CASSLGGSGGYNEQFF.

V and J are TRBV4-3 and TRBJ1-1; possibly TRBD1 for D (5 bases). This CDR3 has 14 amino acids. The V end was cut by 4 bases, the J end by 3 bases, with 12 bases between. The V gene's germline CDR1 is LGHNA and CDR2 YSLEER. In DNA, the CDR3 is TGCGCCAGCAGCCGGGGGTATTCGGACACTGAAGCTTTCTTT. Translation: CASSRGYSDTEAFF.

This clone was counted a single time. CDR3 in amino acids: CATSRDPTSGTSNEQFF. The CDR3 nucleotides are TGTGCCACCAGCAGAGACCCTACTAGCGGGACGAGTAATGAGCAGTTCTTC. This chain links TRBV15 with TRBJ2-1, with 10 bases lining up with TRBD2. CDR3 size: 17 residues. J was trimmed by 7 bases and V by 0 bases; bases with no gene match: 9. Germline CDR1 and CDR2: LNHNV and YYDKDF (reference sequence).